This TCR beta chain came from a study of T cells after yellow fever vaccination. The CDR3 is 13 amino acids. Germline CDR1 reads SGHVS; CDR2 reads FNYEAQ. V shed 5 bases and J shed 6 bases, with 10 bases lying between them. Comment on this clonotype: Its specificity is unknown.

Study-wide results and limits: Weaker overall, the secondary response nonetheless peaked faster (day 5 versus 15). The bulk population could contribute abundant contaminating clonotypes to FACS-sorted repertoires. The CD4 compartment and the CD8 compartment contained a small share of clonotypes in common.

It was through 5'RACE template switching that TCR cDNA was made, with a universal primer site and UMIs added. TCRdb reanalysed the 5' RACE reads using MiXCR and keeps one entry per CDR3 protein. The data contain 500,000 to 650,000 distinct CDR3 sequences, 17% of them seen just once; the ten biggest clones take up 15% to 20%. Sample: PBMCs, taken 5 to 6 days after the first yellow fever vaccination. The chain links TRBV7-6 to TRBJ2-2; D is unclear. This receptor was identified in a man in his late teens or twenties who received the YFV17D yellow fever vaccine. CDR3 loop: CASSLQRPGELFF. The CDR3 DNA sequence: TGTGCCAGCAGCCTTCAGCGTCCCGGGGAGCTGTTTTTT.